The sequence of this T cell receptor (beta chain) was determined in a study of CXCR3-negative and CXCR3-positive naive CD8 T cells. Comments on this clonotype: Its antigen is still unknown.

Study-wide points: CXCR3-negative naive cells had less hydrophobic TRB CDR3s than did CXCR3-positive naive cells. Similar TRBV-TRBJ gene usage was seen in naive CXCR3-negative and CXCR3-positive cells, but not in memory cells.

With UMI labels, 5' RACE was used to prepare the TRB cDNA libraries. TCRdb reprocessed the 5' RACE reads and reports one entry per CDR3 protein, with no DNA. The table for this sample gives 60,000 to 65,000 distinct CDR3 sequences. The sample consisted of naive CXCR3+ CD8+ T cells from blood. Subset indicated: CD45RO-CCR7+CD27+CD95- naive CD8+ T cells expressing CXCR3 (TNR3+). The sequence was obtained from a human donor in good health. Some clones in this sample may be carry-over from other donors' samples.

The CDR3 reads CASSLLNGNTGELFF. V gene TRBV7-9 combines with J gene TRBJ2-2. There are 15 residues in the CDR3. CDR1 and CDR2 from the germline V gene are SEHNR and FQNEAQ (reference sequence).